This T cell receptor (beta chain) was found in a study of shared clonotypes between healthy human individuals. Study-level results: Estimated richness values were generally larger in naive subsets than in memory subsets.

An even split of each subset's genomic DNA across several immunoSEQ plates was performed. Here immunoSEQ multiplex PCR was the method, and the copy in TCRdb shows in-frame clones only, minus some. The sample lists around 2.3 million clones; roughly 95% were seen once. This clone appeared once. The antigen is undetermined. The CDR3 extends over 13 amino acids. The V end was cut by 0 bases, the J end by 5 bases, with 10 bases between. Germline V lookup: CDR1 GTSNPN, CDR2 SVGIG (reference sequence). Donors included only healthy HIV-negative adults lacking recent acute infections or vaccinations. Investigators divided CD4+ cells into CD45RA+ naive and CD45RA-negative memory subsets.

Specimen: naive CD4+ T cells sorted from blood. Described subset: CD45RA+ positively selected. This receptor was taken from a man between 18 and 29 years old in good health. The chain has TRBV30 and TRBJ2-5; D remains unclear. DNA for the CDR3: TGTGCCTGGAGTGTAAAGGGTTGGGAGACCCAGTACTTC. As protein: CAWSVKGWETQYF.